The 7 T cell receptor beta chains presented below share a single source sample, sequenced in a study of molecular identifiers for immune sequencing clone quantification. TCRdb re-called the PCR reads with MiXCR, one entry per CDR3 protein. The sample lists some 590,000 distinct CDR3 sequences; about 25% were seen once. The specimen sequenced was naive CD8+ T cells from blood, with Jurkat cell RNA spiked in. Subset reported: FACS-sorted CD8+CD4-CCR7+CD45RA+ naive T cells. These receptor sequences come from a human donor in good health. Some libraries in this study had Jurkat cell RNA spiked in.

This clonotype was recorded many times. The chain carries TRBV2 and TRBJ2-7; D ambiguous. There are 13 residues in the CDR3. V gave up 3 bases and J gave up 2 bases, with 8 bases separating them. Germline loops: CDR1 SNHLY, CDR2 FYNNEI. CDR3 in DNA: TGTGCCAGCAGTGAGACGCAGACCTACGAGCAGTACTTC. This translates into CASSETQTYEQYF.

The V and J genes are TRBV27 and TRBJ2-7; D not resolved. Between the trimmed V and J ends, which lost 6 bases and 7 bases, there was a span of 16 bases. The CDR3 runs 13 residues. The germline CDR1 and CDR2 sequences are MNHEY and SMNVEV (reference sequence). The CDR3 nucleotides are TGTGCCAGCAGCCCCCTTGGGTGGCTAGAGCAGTACTTC. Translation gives CASSPLGWLEQYF.

CDR3 nucleotides: TGTGCCAGCAGTCGGTCGGGTTTCTACGAGCAGTACTTC. Protein sequence: CASSRSGFYEQYF. The chain recombines TRBV6-5 with TRBJ2-7, with no clear D. Germline V gene sequence: CDR1 MNHEY, CDR2 SVGAGI. Trimming took 5 bases from V and 3 from J, leaving 11 bases between them. This CDR3 is built from 13 residues.

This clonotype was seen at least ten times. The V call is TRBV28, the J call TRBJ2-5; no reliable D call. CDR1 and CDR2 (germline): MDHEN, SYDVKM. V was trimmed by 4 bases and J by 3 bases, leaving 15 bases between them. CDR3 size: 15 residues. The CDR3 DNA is TGTGCCAGCAGTTCGCACAGCAACTCGAAAGAGACCCAGTACTTC. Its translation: CASSSHSNSKETQYF.

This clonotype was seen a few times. The CDR3 spells CASSLEQGEFYEQYF. DNA for the CDR3: TGTGCCAGCAGCTTGGAACAGGGGGAATTTTACGAGCAGTACTTC. The V and J genes are TRBV5-5 and TRBJ2-7; 8 nucleotides agree with TRBD1. Trimming removed 0 bases from V and 4 bases from J; junction bases left unmatched: 6. Germline V lookup: CDR1 SGHKS, CDR2 YYEKEE (reference sequence). The CDR3 is made up of 15 amino acids. The full variable domain, its missing parts supplied by reference TRBV5-5 and TRBJ2-7, is DAGVTQSPTHLIKTRGQQVTLRCSPISGHKSVSWYQQVLGQGPQFIFQYYEKEERGRGNFPDRFSARQFPNYSSELNVNALLLGDSALYLCASSLEQGEFYEQYFGPGTRLTVT.

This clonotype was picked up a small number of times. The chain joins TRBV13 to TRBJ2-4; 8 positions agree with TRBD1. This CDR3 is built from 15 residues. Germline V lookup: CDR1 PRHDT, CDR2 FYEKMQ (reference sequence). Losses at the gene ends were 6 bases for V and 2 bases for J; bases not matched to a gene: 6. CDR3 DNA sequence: TGTGCCAGCAGTCATACAGGGGGAACCAAAAACATTCAGTACTTC. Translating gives CASSHTGGTKNIQYF.

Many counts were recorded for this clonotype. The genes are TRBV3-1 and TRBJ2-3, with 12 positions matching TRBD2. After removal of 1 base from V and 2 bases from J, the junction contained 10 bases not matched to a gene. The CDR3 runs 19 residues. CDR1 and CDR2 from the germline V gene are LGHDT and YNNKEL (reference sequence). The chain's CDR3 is CASSQVRLAGVPDTDTQYF. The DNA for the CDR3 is TGTGCCAGCAGCCAAGTCCGACTAGCGGGAGTTCCTGACACAGATACGCAGTATTTT.